This is a list of T cell receptor beta chains from one sample in a study of T cell responses to AZD1222 COVID-19 vaccine. The repertoire was sequenced with immunoSEQ multiplex PCR; TCRdb's copy has only in-frame clones and lacks some. The profile covers just over 60,000 clones, with more than 70% appearing a single time and about 14% taken by the ten largest. Source: peripheral blood, taken on day 0 of AZD1222 vaccination. The receptors were gathered from an adult in good health. CDR3s include the opening cysteine and the closing phenylalanine or tryptophan. The D gene is left open where the match is weak. Some rows mark clone size as missing; the rest say once, few, many or name a class of expanded clone.

CDR3nt	CDR3aa	abundance	v_gene	j_gene	d_gene
TGTGCTAGTGGTTTGGGGCCCAGCTCCTACGAGCAGTACTTC	CASGLGPSSYEQYF	few	TRBV12-5	TRBJ2-7	-
TGTGCCAGCAGTTACTCGACCGCCGGGAACTATGGCTACACCTTC	CASSYSTAGNYGYTF	-	TRBV6-2/TRBV6-3	TRBJ1-2	-
TGTGCCAGCAGTTTGGAAGGGACCGGGGAGCTGTTTTTT	CASSLEGTGELFF	many	TRBV12-3/TRBV12-4	TRBJ2-2	-
TGTGCCAGCAGCCTCGGAAACAGGGACTACACTGAAGCTTTCTTT	CASSLGNRDYTEAFF	-	TRBV3-1/TRBV3-2	TRBJ1-1	-
TGTGCCAGCAGTTTATCGGTTAGCGGCTACAATGAGCAGTTCTTC	CASSLSVSGYNEQFF	few	TRBV27	TRBJ2-1	-
TGTGCCAGCTCATCGCAGGGTCGGGACGAGCAGTACTTC	CASSSQGRDEQYF	-	TRBV18	TRBJ2-7	-
TGTGCCAGCACCAGAACAGGGCATGGCACTGAAGCTTTCTTT	CASTRTGHGTEAFF	-	TRBV6-5	TRBJ1-1	-
TGTGCCAGCAGCCGGAGGGCTGGCTACACCTTC	CASSRRAGYTF	-	TRBV12-3/TRBV12-4	TRBJ1-2	-
TGTGCCAGTAGTGGACAGGGGACCTATGGCTACACCTTC	CASSGQGTYGYTF	-	TRBV19	TRBJ1-2	TRBD1
TGTGCCAGTAGTCCCGGGACAGGGGCCTACGAGCAGTACTTC	CASSPGTGAYEQYF	few	TRBV19	TRBJ2-7	TRBD1
TGCGCCAGCAGCCTTCAGGGATGGGGGAACACTGAAGCTTTCTTT	CASSLQGWGNTEAFF	-	TRBV5-1	TRBJ1-1	-
TGTGCCAGCTCACCACCAGCGGGGTACCAAGAGACCCAGTACTTC	CASSPPAGYQETQYF	-	TRBV18	TRBJ2-5	TRBD2